This entry describes one T cell receptor (beta chain). CDR3 length: 15 amino acids. Trimming removed 1 base from V and 3 bases from J, with 13 bases in between. The germline V gene encodes CDR1 SGHNT and CDR2 YENEEA. Profiling relied on immunoSEQ multiplex PCR, and the TCRdb table lists in-frame clones only, not all of them. The table records some 27,000 clones, around 67% of them present only once. The sample comes from a study of blood T cell repertoires in COVID-19. Study-wide context: Sites across the United States, Italy and Spain contributed samples from acute and convalescent COVID-19. PBMCs, B-cell-depleted T cells, or T cells provided the cDNA or gDNA that made up the material.

The sequence was obtained from a human donor in a cohort sampled during active COVID-19. The chain uses TRBV11-3 and TRBJ2-7; D is uncertain. Sequenced: peripheral blood. As DNA, the CDR3 is TGTGCCAGCAGCTTAGGCCCGGGTCGAGACTACGAGCAGTACTTC. This codes for CASSLGPGRDYEQYF. Variable domain in full (rest from reference TRBV11-3 and TRBJ2-7): EAGVVQSPRYKIIEKKQPVAFWCNPISGHNTLYWYLQNLGQGPELLIRYENEEAVDDSQLPKDRFSAERLKGVDSTLKIQPAELGDSAVYLCASSLGPGRDYEQYFGPGTRLTVT.